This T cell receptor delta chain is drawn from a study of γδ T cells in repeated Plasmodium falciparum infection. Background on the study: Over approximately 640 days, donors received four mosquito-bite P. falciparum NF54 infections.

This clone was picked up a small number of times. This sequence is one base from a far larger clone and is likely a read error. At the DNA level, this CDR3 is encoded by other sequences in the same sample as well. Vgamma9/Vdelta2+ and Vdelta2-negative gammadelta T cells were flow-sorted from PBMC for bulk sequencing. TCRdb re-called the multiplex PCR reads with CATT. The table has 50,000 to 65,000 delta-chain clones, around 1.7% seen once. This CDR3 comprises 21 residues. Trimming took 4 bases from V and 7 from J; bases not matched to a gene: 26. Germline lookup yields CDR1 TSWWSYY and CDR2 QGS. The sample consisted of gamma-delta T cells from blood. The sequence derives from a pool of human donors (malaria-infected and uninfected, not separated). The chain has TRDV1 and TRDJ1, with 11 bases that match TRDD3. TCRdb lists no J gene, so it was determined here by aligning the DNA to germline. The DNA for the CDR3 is TGTGCTCTTGGGGTTCCTTCCTATGGGATATGGGGGATACGCCCAGGGGTTAAACTCATCTTT. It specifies CALGVPSYGIWGIRPGVKLIF.